This record looks at one T cell receptor beta chain sequence and its context. This sample is part of a study of blood T cells in healthy people across ages. Peripheral blood from each donor was collected in a volume of 8 to 10 milliliters. At least 5 micrograms of total RNA were extracted per sample. Combining a sample-barcoded 5' primer with a J-beta primer mix, a second PCR ran for roughly 7 to 12 cycles. In TCRdb, the 5' RACE reads were re-called with MiXCR into one record per CDR3 protein. The table includes 1.5 million to 2 million distinct CDR3 sequences, about 35% detected once. The CDR3 covers 15 residues. CDR1 is SGHRS and CDR2 is YFSETQ in the germline V gene. Trimming pared 1 base from V and 5 bases from J, leaving 13 bases between.

V and J are TRBV5-1 and TRBJ2-4; no reliable D call. Sequencing was carried out using blood. This clonotype originated in a woman aged 25 to 39 in good health. Written as DNA, the CDR3 is TGCGCCAGCAGCTTGTCGAGAGTTGGGCAAAACATTCAGTACTTC. It is translated as CASSLSRVGQNIQYF.